This T cell receptor (beta chain) was identified in a study of shared clonotypes between healthy human individuals. Findings and limits, study-wide: Naive CD4 clonotypes overlapped across a handful of donors at 4.5% to 5.5%.

This clone was counted once. The antigen is unknown. CD45RO-negative cells were positively selected for CCR7, leaving out terminally differentiated effector memory CD45RA+ cells. Deep-level assay runs were performed. Per the original methods: Junction-only sequences without quality scores were provided by ImmunoSEQ, so filtering was different. Libraries were prepared by immunoSEQ multiplex PCR; TCRdb keeps only in-frame clonotypes and omits some of them. V, J and clone size were drawn from that table, and D and trimming were deduced from the DNA. Here the sample spans approximately 2,000,000 clones, approximately 92% being singletons. The material sequenced was naive CD8+ T cells from PBMCs. This sequence was found in a man aged 18 to 29 in good health. Some clones in this sample may be carry-over from other donors' samples.

The CDR3 bases are TGTGCCACCAGCAGGACAGAGCTGGGTACTGAAGCTTTCTTT. As protein: CATSRTELGTEAFF. J is TRBJ1-1 and V is TRBV15; TRBD1 might be the D (5 bases). This CDR3 region has 14 residues. V lost 3 bases, J lost 5 bases, and 13 bases lay in between. CDR1 and CDR2 from the germline V gene are LNHNV and YYDKDF (reference sequence).